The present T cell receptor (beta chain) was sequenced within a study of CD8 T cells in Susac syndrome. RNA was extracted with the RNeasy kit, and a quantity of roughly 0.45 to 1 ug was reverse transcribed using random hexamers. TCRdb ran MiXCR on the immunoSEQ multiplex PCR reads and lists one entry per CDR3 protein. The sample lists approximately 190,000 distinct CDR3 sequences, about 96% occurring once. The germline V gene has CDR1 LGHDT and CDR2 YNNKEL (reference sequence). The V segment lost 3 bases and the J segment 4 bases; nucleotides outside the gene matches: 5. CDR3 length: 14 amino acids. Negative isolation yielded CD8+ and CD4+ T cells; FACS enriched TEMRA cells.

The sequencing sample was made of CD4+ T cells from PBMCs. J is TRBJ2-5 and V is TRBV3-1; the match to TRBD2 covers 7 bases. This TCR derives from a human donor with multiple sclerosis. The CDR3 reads CASSQGGFVETQYF. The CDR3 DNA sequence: TGTGCCAGCAGCCAGGGGGGGTTTGTAGAGACCCAGTACTTC.